The rows below give T cell receptor beta chains drawn from one sample of a study of cytomegalovirus exposure and HLA in healthy donors. Generated by immunoSEQ multiplex PCR, the TCRdb table keeps only in-frame clones and is missing some. The sample has tens of thousands of clones; around 75% are singletons. Sequences were obtained from PBMCs. Receptors originate from a man aged 35 to 55 in good health and CMV-seronegative. CDR3s include the opening cysteine and the closing phenylalanine or tryptophan. A D gene is named only where the DNA matches it firmly. A clone size is listed for some rows: how often the clone was seen (once, few, many), or a class if it is expanded.

D	V	J	size	DNA	CDR3
.	TRBV9	TRBJ2-1	.	TGTGCCAGCACCACCGGGAGGGGGCACTACAATGAGCAGTTCTTC	CASTTGRGHYNEQFF
.	TRBV14	TRBJ1-1	.	TGTGCCAGCAGCCTGTTAGGGGTCTTGAACACTGAAGCTTTCTTT	CASSLLGVLNTEAFF
TRBD1	TRBV5-1	TRBJ1-5	.	TGCGCCAGCAGCGAGACAGGGGATGGGGGTCAGCCCCAGCATTTT	CASSETGDGGQPQHF
TRBD1	TRBV28	TRBJ1-5	once	TGTGCCAGCAGGCGGGGACAGGGGGCCTATCAGCCCCAGCATTTT	CASRRGQGAYQPQHF
TRBD1	TRBV5-8	TRBJ1-6	.	TGTGCCAGCAGCTTGTGGATGACAGGGCGAAATTCACCCCTCCACTTT	CASSLWMTGRNSPLHF
TRBD1	TRBV7-9	TRBJ1-3	.	TGTGCCAGCACCACAGGGGGCTCTGGAAACACCATATATTTT	CASTTGGSGNTIYF
TRBD1	TRBV18	TRBJ2-1	.	TGTGCCAGCTCGCCCTTGGGACAGGGTATTCATGAGCAGTTCTTC	CASSPLGQGIHEQFF
TRBD1	TRBV7-6	TRBJ2-3	.	TGTGCCAGCAGCTCCCGGGACAGGGTACGAGATACGCAGTATTTT	CASSSRDRVRDTQYF
TRBD1	TRBV19	TRBJ2-5	.	TGTGCCAGTAATATGGGACAGATCCAAGAGACCCAGTACTTC	CASNMGQIQETQYF
TRBD1	TRBV27	TRBJ1-4	.	TGTGCCAGCAGGTGGGACAGGGGCAGATCCAAAACCGAAAAACTGTTTTTT	CASRWDRGRSKTEKLFF
.	TRBV23-1	TRBJ1-1	.	TGCGCCAGCAGCCGAATTTTGGTGTTCGGGGAAATTGAAGCTTTCTTT	CASSRILVFGEIEAFF
.	TRBV5-1	TRBJ2-3	.	TGCGCCAGCAGCTTAAGGCTAGGCACAGATACGCAGTATTTT	CASSLRLGTDTQYF
.	TRBV19	TRBJ1-1	once	TGTGCCAGTAGTATGATGGGCCTTGCCACTGAAGCTTTCTTT	CASSMMGLATEAFF
TRBD1	TRBV2	TRBJ1-2	.	TGTGCCAGCAGTGGGGACAGGGTTGGCTATGGCTACACCTTC	CASSGDRVGYGYTF
.	TRBV27	TRBJ1-2	.	TGTGCCAGCAGTTTAGGGCCTTCCTATGGCTACACCTTC	CASSLGPSYGYTF
.	TRBV7-8	TRBJ1-1	.	TGTGCCAGCAGCTTAGGGGCAGCGGGGGGTGAGGGAACTGAAGCTTTCTTT	CASSLGAAGGEGTEAFF
.	TRBV29-1	TRBJ1-5	.	TGCAGCGTAGACGACCCGGACAGTCCTTTGGGACGGGCCCAGCATTTT	CSVDDPDSPLGRAQHF
.	TRBV6-1	TRBJ1-1	.	TGTGCCAGCAGTGAACTAATACAGGGTGAAGCTTTCTTT	CASSELIQGEAFF
TRBD2	TRBV28	TRBJ2-3	.	TGTGCCAGCAGTCCCAGCGGGATCGGCACAGATACGCAGTATTTT	CASSPSGIGTDTQYF
.	TRBV28	TRBJ1-3	once	TGTGCCAGCCTCACCCAGGGAACTATCTCTGGAAACACCATATATTTT	CASLTQGTISGNTIYF
.	TRBV19	TRBJ2-7	.	TGTGCCACCAGGGATCAGGGTCTCCCTTACGAGCAGTACTTC	CATRDQGLPYEQYF
.	TRBV25-1	TRBJ1-1	.	TGTGCCAGCAGTGGGGGCACCCCGCGTGAAGCTTTCTTT	CASSGGTPREAFF
TRBD1	TRBV27	TRBJ1-1	.	TGTGCCAGCAGCTATCGGACAGGGGGACACCTGAACACTGAAGCTTTCTTT	CASSYRTGGHLNTEAFF
TRBD2	TRBV30	TRBJ2-5	once	TGTGCCTGGAGTGGTCCCACTAGCGTTGGGGCGGAGACCCAGTACTTC	CAWSGPTSVGAETQYF
.	TRBV13	TRBJ2-4	.	TGTGCCAGCAGCGCAACTCGGACACTTCCCCAAAACATTCAGTACTTC	CASSATRTLPQNIQYF
TRBD1	TRBV30	TRBJ2-1	.	TGTGCCTGGACAGGGGGTTCTTACTACAATGAGCAGTTCTTC	CAWTGGSYYNEQFF
.	TRBV7-9	TRBJ2-7	.	TGTGCCAGCAGCTTAGGATCTGGCGGCGAGCAGTACTTC	CASSLGSGGEQYF
.	TRBV29-1	TRBJ2-3	.	TGCAGCGCGCCTCGGGGGAGTACAGATACGCAGTATTTT	CSAPRGSTDTQYF